This T cell receptor (beta chain) was sequenced during a study of CD8 T cells in ankylosing spondylitis. Overall study results and limits: In the blood and synovial fluid of reactive arthritis, some motif variants had been previously reported. Typical of ankylosing spondylitis blood, it appeared, was a TCR beta motif of eight highly homologous variants. According to the report, clones linked to the disease were significantly enriched in matched synovial fluid samples taken from ankylosing spondylitis patients.

One entry per CDR3 protein, called by TCRdb with MiXCR from the 5' RACE reads. The table includes fewer than 250,000 distinct CDR3 sequences, roughly 25% detected once. This clonotype was picked up many times. Its cognate antigen is unknown. This receptor was identified in a male donor with ankylosing spondylitis or in good health (not recorded which). What was sequenced was blood, either unsorted or a sorted T cell fraction (not recorded which).

The CDR3 loop is CSASDRASGANVLTF. CDR3 nucleotide sequence: TGCAGTGCTTCGGACAGGGCCTCTGGGGCCAACGTCCTGACTTTC. The chain links TRBV20-1 to TRBJ2-6, with 8 bases that match TRBD1. The length of the CDR3 is 15 residues. Trimming removed 5 bases from V and 0 bases from J; junction bases left unmatched: 3. Germline loops: CDR1 DFQATT, CDR2 SNEGSKA (reference sequence).